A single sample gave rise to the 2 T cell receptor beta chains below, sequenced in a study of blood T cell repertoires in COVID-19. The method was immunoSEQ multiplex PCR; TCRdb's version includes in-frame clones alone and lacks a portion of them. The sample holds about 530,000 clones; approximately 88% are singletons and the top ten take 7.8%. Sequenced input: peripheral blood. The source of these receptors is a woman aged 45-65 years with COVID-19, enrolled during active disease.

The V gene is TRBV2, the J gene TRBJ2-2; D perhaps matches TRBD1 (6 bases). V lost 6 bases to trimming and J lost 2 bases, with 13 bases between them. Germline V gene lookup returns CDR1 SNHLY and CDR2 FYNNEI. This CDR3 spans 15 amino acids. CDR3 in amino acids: CASRGTIPNTGELFF. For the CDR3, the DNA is TGTGCCAGCAGGGGGACAATCCCCAACACCGGGGAGCTGTTTTTT.

For the CDR3, the DNA is TGTGCCAGTCAGGCGTGGGACTATGGCTACACCTTC. Amino acids: CASQAWDYGYTF. J is TRBJ1-2 and V is TRBV19; the D is unclear. V lost 8 bases and J 3 bases, leaving 10 bases between the germline ends. Germline V lookup: CDR1 LNHDA, CDR2 SQIVND (reference sequence). The CDR3 has 12 residues.